This record covers a single TCR beta chain. Its antigen is unknown. One base away there is no much larger clone; base qualities are not given. This sample was included in a study of graft-versus-host responses after intestinal transplantation (dated by TCRdb to about 2021). Background on the whole study: The transplants that recipients got were multivisceral, liver-intestinal, or isolated intestinal. Anti-thymocyte globulin induction was given to all recipients, followed by maintenance tacrolimus and steroids for approximately three years. After intestinal transplantation, graft-versus-host and host-versus-graft alloreactive T cell clones in the graft, circulation and bone marrow were tracked using bulk TCR-beta CDR3 sequencing. Alloreactive clones were identified by sequencing pre-transplant mixed lymphocyte reaction products and comparing them with unstimulated pre-transplant donor and recipient T cells. The cohort enrolled 20 to 25 intestinal transplant recipients including one retransplant, and 3 patients lacking pretransplant specimens were excluded. Donor T cell macrochimerism was defined as a peak of at least 4% donor T cells among recipient peripheral blood mononuclear cells. Rather than being sequenced by the commercial service, samples from three later patients were sequenced in-house on an Illumina MiSeq and processed with MiXCR. The paper's findings and limits, for the study overall: Early after transplant, peak levels of circulating GvH clones were associated with declines in HvG clones. GvH clones were found in recipient bone marrow, and some of the GvH clones appeared earlier in ileal mucosa or blood, which is consistent with an intestinal mucosal origin. The relatively low number and heterogeneity of intestinal transplant patients limited the conclusions. High GvH to HvG T cell clonal ratios were observed in the allografts of patients with donor T cell macrochimerism.

This specimen's time point label, interpreted: cells obtained before transplantation from donor or recipient. CD3+CD4+ and CD3+CD8+ populations were FACS-sorted from unstimulated pre-transplant donor and recipient cells taken from spleen or lymph nodes. The CDR3 sequence holds 14 residues, the cysteine and phenylalanine included. Only the CDR3 region is kept as DNA, spanning 42 bases read in frame from base 1. CDR1 and CDR2, per the germline V gene (reference sequence), are LNHDA and SQIVND. The junction shows trimming of 5 bases on V and 4 bases on J, plus 15 bases between the germline ends. The receptor library was made with the immunoSEQ multiplex PCR assay. In most patients, genomic DNA was isolated using the Qiagen DNeasy Blood and Tissue Kit and sent frozen to Adaptive Biotechnologies for TCR sequencing. High-throughput TCR-beta CDR3 sequencing of genomic DNA from most patients was performed by Adaptive Biotechnologies. The original pipeline was this. TCR sequencing data for 18 patients were retrieved from Adaptive's ImmunoSEQ software; a few other patients were processed with MiXCR and VDJtools. To correct CD4 versus CD8 sorting errors, sequences present in both subsets at a frequency ratio below 5:1 were removed. CDR3 nucleotide sequences shared between donor and recipient were removed because their origin could not be assigned. At least 2-fold expansion over unstimulated cells and a minimum CFSE-low frequency of 0.002% (template counts) or 0.001% (read counts) were required for clones to be classified as alloreactive. Mappable clones were those detected in sequenced pre-transplant spleen, lymph node, or MLR CFSE-low populations of the donor or recipient. Cumulative frequency of alloreactive clones was calculated as a percentage of all sequences weighted by copy number. Entries here come from immuneACCESS through TCRdb and include only in-frame sequences with V and J called. Some clones fail to appear in such tables; in the studies checked, an unresolved V gene covers under half of the shortfall, and the cause of the remainder is unknown. V, J and clone size are those of that table, while D and trimming were read from the DNA. The sample profile shows around 100,000 clones; approximately 90% of them were found once. The ten largest clones add up to 0.23% of the sample.

This TCR was sampled from a human donor who was the organ donor for an intestinal transplant. The receptor chain draws on TRBV19 and TRBJ2-7; a tentative D match to TRBD1 spans 6 bases. The specimen was unstimulated CD4+ T cells sorted from spleen or lymph node cells, collected before transplant. The DNA is as follows: TGTGCCAGTAGTCCAGTACCAGGGGCTTACGAGCAGTACTTC. This sequence encodes CASSPVPGAYEQYF.